The 2 T cell receptor beta chains below come from one sample, sequenced in a study of yellow fever vaccine responses in identical twins (dated by TCRdb to 2017 to 2018). Library generation was performed with RT-PCR. TCRdb shows the sequencer as Illumina HiSeq 2500. TCRdb itself trimmed the public reads at Q25 with fastp, ran MiXCR and retained productive beta chains. Rows with a matching CDR3 protein are joined into one entry that keeps the most common DNA and genes. Here the sample has about 12,000 distinct CDR3 sequences; around four fifths occur a single time. The ten largest make up over 1.5% of the sample. Sequenced material: T cells from blood (PBMCs), unsorted or a sorted subset (not recorded which), taken before or after yellow fever vaccination (not recorded which). All receptors come from a woman between 18 and 29 years old who received the yellow fever vaccine. Donor details come from another sample of the same person, matched by shared clones.

The genes are TRBV6-4 and TRBJ2-2; a weak D match, TRBD2 (6 bases). Trimming took off 2 bases at V and 2 bases at J, with 6 bases between the two ends. From germline, CDR1 is MRHNA and CDR2 SNTAGT. The CDR3 is 14 amino acids. In nucleotides, the CDR3 is TGTGCCAGCAGTGACGGGACTAACACCGGGGAGCTGTTTTTT. It yields the protein CASSDGTNTGELFF.

The chain has TRBV11-1 and TRBJ1-1; no firm D call. Germline V gene lookup returns CDR1 SGHAT and CDR2 FQDESV (reference sequence). Between the trimmed V and J ends, which lost 7 bases and 7 bases, there was a span of 16 bases. The CDR3 covers 13 residues. The CDR3 loop reads CASKEPASIEAFF. The CDR3 DNA sequence: TGTGCCAGCAAGGAGCCAGCCTCGATTGAAGCTTTCTTT.